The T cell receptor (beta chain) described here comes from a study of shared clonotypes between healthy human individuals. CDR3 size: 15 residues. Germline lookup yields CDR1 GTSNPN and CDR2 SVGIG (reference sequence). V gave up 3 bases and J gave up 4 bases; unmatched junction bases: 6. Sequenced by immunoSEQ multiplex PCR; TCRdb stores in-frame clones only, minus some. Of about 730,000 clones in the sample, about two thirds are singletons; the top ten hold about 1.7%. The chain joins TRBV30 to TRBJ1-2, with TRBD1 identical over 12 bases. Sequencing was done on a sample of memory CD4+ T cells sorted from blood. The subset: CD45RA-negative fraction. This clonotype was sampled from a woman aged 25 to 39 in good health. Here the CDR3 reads CAWSEGTGGIYGYTF. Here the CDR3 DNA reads TGTGCCTGGAGCGAGGGGACAGGGGGCATCTATGGCTACACCTTC. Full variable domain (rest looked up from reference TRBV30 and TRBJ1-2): SQTIHQWPATLVQPVGSPLSLECTVEGTSNPNLYWYRQAAGRGLQLLFYSVGIGQISSEVPQNLSASRPQDRQFILSSKKLLLSDSGFYLCAWSEGTGGIYGYTFGSGTRLTVV.